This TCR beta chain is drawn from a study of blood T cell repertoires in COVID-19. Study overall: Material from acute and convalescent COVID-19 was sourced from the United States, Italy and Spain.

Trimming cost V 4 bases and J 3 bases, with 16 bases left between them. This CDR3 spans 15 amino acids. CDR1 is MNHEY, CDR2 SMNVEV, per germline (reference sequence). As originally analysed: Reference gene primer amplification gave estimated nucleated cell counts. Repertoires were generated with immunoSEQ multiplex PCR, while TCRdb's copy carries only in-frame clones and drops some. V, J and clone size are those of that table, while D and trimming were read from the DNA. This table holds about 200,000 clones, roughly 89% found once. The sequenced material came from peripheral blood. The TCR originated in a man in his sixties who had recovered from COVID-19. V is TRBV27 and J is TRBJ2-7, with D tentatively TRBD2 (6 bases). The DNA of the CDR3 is TGTGCCAGCAGTTCATTTGGGGGGAGGATCTACGAGCAGTACTTC. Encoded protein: CASSSFGGRIYEQYF.